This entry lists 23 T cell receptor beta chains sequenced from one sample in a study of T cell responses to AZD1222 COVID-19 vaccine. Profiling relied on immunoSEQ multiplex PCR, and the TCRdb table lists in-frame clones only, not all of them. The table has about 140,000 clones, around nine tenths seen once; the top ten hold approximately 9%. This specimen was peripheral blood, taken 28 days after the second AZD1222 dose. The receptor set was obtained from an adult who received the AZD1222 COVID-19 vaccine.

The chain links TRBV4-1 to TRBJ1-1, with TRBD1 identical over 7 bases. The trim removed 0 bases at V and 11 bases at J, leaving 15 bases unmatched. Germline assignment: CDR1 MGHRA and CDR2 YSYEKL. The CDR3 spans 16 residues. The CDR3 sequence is CASSQEGPGTVVDAFF. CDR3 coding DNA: TGCGCCAGCAGCCAAGAGGGCCCCGGGACAGTGGTCGACGCTTTCTTT.

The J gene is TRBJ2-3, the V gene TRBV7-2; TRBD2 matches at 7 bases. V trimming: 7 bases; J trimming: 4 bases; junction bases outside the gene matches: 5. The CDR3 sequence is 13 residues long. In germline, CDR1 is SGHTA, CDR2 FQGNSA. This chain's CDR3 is CASIGGRADTQYF. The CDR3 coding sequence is TGTGCCAGCATCGGCGGGAGAGCAGATACGCAGTATTTT.

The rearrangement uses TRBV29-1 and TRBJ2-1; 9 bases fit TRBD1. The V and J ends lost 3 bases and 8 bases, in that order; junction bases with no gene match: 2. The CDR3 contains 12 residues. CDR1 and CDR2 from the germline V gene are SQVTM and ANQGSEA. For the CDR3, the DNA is TGCAGCGTTGACAGGACAGGGGATGAGCAGTTCTTC. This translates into CSVDRTGDEQFF.

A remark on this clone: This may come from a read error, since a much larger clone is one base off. CDR3 sequence: CASSFRGGNSPLHF. In DNA, the CDR3 is TGTGCCAGCAGCTTCAGGGGAGGGAATTCACCCCTCCACTTT. V is TRBV5-4 and J is TRBJ1-6; D is possibly TRBD1 (6 bases). V lost 2 bases and J 7 bases, leaving 10 bases between the germline ends. This CDR3 has 14 residues. The germline CDR1 and CDR2 sequences are SGHNT and YYREEE (reference sequence).

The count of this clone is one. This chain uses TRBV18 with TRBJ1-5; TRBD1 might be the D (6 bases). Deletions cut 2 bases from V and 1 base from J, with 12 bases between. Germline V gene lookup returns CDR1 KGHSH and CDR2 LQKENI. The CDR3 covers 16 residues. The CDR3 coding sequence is TGTGCCAGCTCACCATGGGGGGCTCGAAGCAATCAGCCCCAGCATTTT. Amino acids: CASSPWGARSNQPQHF.

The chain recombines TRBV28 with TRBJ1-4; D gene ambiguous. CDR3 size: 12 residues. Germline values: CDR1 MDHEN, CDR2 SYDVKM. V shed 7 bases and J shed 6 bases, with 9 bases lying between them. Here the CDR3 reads CASKALDEKLFF. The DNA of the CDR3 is TGTGCCAGCAAGGCTTTGGATGAAAAACTGTTTTTT. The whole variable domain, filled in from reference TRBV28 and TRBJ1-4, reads DVKVTQSSRYLVKRTGEKVFLECVQDMDHENMFWYRQDPGLGLRLIYFSYDVKMKEKGDIPEGYSVSREKKERFSLILESASTNQTSMYLCASKALDEKLFFGSGTQLSVL.

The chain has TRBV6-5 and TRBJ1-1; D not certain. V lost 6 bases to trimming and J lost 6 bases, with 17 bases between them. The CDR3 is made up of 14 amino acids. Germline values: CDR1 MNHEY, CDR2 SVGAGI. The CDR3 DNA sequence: TGTGCCAGCAGCCTAGCGGCAGGTACATCTGAAGCTTTCTTT. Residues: CASSLAAGTSEAFF.

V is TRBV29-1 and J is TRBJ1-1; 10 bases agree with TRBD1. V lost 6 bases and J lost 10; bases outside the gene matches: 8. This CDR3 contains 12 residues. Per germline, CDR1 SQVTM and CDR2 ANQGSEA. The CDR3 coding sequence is TGCAGCGTGCTGACAGGGGGCGCGGGAGCTTTCTTT. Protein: CSVLTGGAGAFF.

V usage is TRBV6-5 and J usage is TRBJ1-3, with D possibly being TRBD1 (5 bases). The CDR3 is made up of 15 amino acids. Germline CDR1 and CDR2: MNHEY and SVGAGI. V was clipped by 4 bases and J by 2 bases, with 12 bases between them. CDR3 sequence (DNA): TGTGCCAGCAGTTCCGGGTGGGGGGCTGGAAACACCATATATTTT. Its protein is CASSSGWGAGNTIYF.

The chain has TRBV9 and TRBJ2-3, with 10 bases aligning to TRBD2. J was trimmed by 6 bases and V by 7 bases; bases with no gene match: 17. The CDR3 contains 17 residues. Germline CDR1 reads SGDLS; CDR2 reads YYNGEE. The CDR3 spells CASRKSGGALSSDTQYF. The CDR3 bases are TGTGCCAGCCGAAAAAGCGGGGGGGCCTTGAGTTCGGATACGCAGTATTTT.

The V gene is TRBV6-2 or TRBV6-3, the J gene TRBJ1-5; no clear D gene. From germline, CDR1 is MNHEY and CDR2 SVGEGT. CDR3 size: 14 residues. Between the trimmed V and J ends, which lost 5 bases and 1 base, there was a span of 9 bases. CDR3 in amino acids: CASSPIPSNQPQHF. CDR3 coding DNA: TGTGCCAGCAGTCCGATCCCCAGCAATCAGCCCCAGCATTTT.

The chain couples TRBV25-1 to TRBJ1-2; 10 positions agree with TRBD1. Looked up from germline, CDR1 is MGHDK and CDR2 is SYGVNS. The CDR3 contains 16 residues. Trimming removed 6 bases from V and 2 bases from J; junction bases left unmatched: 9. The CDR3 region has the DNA TGTGCCAGCAGCCCAATGGGACAGGGGATAAACTATGGCTACACCTTC. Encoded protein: CASSPMGQGINYGYTF.

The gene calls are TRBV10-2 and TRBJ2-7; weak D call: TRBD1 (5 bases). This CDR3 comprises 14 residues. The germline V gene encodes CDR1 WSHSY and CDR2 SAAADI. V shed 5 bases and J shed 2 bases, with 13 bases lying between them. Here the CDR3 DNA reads TGCGCCAGCAGTCCCCAGGGCAGGGCCTACGAGCAGTACTTC. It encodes CASSPQGRAYEQYF.

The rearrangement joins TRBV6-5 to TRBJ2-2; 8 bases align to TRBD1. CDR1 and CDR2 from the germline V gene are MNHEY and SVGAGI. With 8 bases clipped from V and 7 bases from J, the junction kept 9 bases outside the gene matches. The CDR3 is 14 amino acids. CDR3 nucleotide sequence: TGTGCCAGCTTTTCTGGACAGGGTGGCGGGGAGCTGTTTTTT. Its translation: CASFSGQGGGELFF.

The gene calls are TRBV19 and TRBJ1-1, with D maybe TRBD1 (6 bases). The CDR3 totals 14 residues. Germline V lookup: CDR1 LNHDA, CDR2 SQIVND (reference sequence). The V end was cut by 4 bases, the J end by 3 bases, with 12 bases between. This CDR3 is CASSTGTHYTEAFF. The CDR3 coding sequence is TGTGCCAGTAGTACCGGGACACATTACACTGAAGCTTTCTTT.

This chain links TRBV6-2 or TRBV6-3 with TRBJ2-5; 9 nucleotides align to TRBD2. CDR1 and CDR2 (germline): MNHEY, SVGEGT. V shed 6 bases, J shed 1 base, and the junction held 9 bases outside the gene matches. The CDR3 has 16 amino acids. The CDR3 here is CASSYNGRGGQETQYF. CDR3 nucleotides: TGTGCCAGCAGCTATAATGGGCGGGGGGGCCAAGAGACCCAGTACTTC.

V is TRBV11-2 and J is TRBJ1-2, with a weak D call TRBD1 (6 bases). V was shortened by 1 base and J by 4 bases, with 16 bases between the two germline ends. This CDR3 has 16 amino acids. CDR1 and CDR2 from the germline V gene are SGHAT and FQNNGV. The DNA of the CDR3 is TGTGCCAGCAGCTTAGGGAAGTGGGGGGCAGCCTATGGCTACACCTTC. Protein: CASSLGKWGAAYGYTF.

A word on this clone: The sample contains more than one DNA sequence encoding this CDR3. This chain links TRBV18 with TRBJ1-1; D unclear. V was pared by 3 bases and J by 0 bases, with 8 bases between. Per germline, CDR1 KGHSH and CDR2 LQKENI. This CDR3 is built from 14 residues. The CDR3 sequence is CASSPPSVNTEAFF. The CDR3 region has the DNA TGTGCCAGCTCACCCCCCTCGGTGAACACTGAAGCTTTCTTT.

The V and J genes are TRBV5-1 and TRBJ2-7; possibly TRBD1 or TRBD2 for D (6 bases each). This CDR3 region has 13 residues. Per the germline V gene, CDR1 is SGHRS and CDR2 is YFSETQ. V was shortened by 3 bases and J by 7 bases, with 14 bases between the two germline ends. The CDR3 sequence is CASSYGGPGEQYF. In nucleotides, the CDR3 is TGCGCCAGCAGCTATGGGGGGCCGGGGGAGCAGTACTTC.

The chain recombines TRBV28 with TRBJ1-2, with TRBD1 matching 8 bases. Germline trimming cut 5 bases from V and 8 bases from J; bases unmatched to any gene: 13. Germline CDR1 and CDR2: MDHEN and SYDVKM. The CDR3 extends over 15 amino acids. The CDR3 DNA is TGTGCCAGCAGTACTCCCCCAGGACAGGGAGGGGGCTACACCTTC. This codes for CASSTPPGQGGGYTF.

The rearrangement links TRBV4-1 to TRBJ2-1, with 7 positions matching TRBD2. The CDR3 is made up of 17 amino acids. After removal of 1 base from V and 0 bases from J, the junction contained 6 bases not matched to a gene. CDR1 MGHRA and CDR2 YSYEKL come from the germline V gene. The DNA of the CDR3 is TGCGCCAGCAGCCAAGTGATCGGGAGGAGCTCCTACAATGAGCAGTTCTTC. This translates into CASSQVIGRSSYNEQFF.

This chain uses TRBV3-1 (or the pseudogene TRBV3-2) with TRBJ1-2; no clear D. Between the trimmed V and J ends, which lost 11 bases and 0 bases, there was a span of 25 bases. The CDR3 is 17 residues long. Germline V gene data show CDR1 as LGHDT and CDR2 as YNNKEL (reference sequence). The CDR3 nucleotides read TGTGCCGGCGATTGGGCAGGAGAGTTACACGCTAACTATGGCTACACCTTC. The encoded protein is CAGDWAGELHANYGYTF.

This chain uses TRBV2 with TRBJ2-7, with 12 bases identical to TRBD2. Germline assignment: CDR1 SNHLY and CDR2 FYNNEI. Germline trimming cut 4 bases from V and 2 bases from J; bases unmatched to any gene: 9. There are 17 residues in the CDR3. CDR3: CASSGTLGLAGTYEQYF. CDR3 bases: TGTGCCAGCAGTGGCACCCTCGGACTAGCGGGAACCTACGAGCAGTACTTC.